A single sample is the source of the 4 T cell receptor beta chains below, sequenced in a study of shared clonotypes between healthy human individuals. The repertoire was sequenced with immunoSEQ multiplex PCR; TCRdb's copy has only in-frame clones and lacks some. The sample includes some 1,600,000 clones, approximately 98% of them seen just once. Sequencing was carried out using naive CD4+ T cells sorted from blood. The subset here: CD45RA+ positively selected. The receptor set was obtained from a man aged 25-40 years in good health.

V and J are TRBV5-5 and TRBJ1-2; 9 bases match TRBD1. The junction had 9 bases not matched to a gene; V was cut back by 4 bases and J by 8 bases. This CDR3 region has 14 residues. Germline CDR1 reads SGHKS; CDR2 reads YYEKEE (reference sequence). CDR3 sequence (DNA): TGTGCCAGCAGCCTAACACAGGGGGCGGGAGGCTACACCTTC. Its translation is CASSLTQGAGGYTF.

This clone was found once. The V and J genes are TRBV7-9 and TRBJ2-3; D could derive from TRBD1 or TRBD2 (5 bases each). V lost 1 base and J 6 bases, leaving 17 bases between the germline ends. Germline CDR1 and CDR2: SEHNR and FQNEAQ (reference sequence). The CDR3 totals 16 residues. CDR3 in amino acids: CASSLGEGTVGDTQYF. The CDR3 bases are TGTGCCAGCAGCTTAGGAGAAGGGACCGTAGGGGATACGCAGTATTTT.

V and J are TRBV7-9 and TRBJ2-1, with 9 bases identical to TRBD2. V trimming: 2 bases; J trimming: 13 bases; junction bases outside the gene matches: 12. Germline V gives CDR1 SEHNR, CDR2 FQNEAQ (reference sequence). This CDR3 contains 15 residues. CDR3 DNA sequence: TGTGCCAGCAGCTTACCCTCTCGGCTAGCGGGAACACAGTTCTTC. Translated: CASSLPSRLAGTQFF.

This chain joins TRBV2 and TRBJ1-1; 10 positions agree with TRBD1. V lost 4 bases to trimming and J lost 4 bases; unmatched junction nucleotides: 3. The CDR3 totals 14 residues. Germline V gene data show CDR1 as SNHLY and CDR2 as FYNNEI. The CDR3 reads CASSGRTGGTEAFF. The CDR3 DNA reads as TGTGCCAGCAGTGGTAGGACAGGGGGCACTGAAGCTTTCTTT.